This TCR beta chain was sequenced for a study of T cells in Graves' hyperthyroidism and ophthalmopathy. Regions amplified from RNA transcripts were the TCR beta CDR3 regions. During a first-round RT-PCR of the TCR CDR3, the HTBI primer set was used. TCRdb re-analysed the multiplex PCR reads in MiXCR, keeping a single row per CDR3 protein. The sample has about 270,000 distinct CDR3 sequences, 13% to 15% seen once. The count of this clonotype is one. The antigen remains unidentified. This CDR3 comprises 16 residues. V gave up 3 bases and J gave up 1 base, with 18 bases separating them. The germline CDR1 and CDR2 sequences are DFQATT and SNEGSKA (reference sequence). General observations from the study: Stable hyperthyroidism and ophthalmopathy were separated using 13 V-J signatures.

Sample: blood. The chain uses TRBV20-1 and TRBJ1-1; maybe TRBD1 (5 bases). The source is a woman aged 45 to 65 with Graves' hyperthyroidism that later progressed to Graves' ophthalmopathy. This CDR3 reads CSASVRGDARNTEAFF. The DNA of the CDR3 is TGCAGTGCTAGTGTAAGAGGGGACGCTCGGAACACTGAAGCTTTCTTT.